The entry below describes one T cell receptor beta chain. The sample comes from a study of blood T cell repertoires in COVID-19. Study information: Collection of acute and convalescent COVID-19 samples took place in the United States, Italy and Spain. PBMCs, B-cell-depleted T cells, or T cells provided the cDNA or gDNA that made up the material.

In assigning cohorts, the study relied on participant-reported clinical history. Generated by immunoSEQ multiplex PCR, the TCRdb table keeps only in-frame clones and is missing some. The table lists roughly 360,000 clones, 70% to 90% of them singletons. From germline, CDR1 is SEHNR and CDR2 FQNEAQ (reference sequence). The CDR3 runs to 13 residues. Trimming removed 5 bases from V and 7 bases from J, with 9 bases in between. This sequence joins TRBV7-9 and TRBJ1-6; tentative D call: TRBD1 (6 bases). This clonotype was obtained from a woman in her twenties or thirties with acute COVID-19. Sequencing used PBMCs or T cells enriched from blood (not recorded which). The CDR3 is CASSLGQNSPLHF. CDR3 nucleotides: TGTGCCAGCAGCCTCGGACAGAATTCACCCCTCCACTTT.